The 24 T cell receptor beta chains listed next were all sequenced from one sample in a study of OX40 agonist ivuxolimab in advanced cancers. The data were produced by immunoSEQ multiplex PCR, yet TCRdb's version contains in-frame clones alone and is incomplete. The sample records about 32,000 clones, roughly 79% being singletons. The sequencing here drew on CD4+ or CD8+ T cells sorted from blood, taken in a trial of the OX40 agonist ivuxolimab. The receptors come from an adult with an advanced solid tumor such as melanoma, head and neck, liver or kidney cancer.

This chain joins TRBV6-1 and TRBJ2-3; TRBD1 is a possible D gene (6 bases). V shed 8 bases and J shed 5 bases, with 17 bases lying between them. The CDR3 spans 14 residues. Looked up from germline, CDR1 is MNHNS and CDR2 is SASEGT. DNA for the CDR3: TGTGCCAGCTCGATGAGAGGGGGAGTAGATACGCAGTATTTT. It yields the protein CASSMRGGVDTQYF.

V and J are TRBV6-1 and TRBJ2-7; D is perhaps TRBD2 (6 bases). Germline V gene sequence: CDR1 MNHNS, CDR2 SASEGT. Deletions cut 2 bases from V and 2 bases from J, with 16 bases between. The CDR3 totals 16 residues. The CDR3 DNA sequence: TGTGCCAGCAGTGAATTCGGGTGGGAGGATACCTACGAGCAGTACTTC. This sequence encodes CASSEFGWEDTYEQYF.

V gene TRBV9 combines with J gene TRBJ1-2, with D uncertain. Germline CDR1 reads SGDLS; CDR2 reads YYNGEE. Deletions cut 0 bases from V and 2 bases from J, with 14 bases between. There are 16 residues in the CDR3. The CDR3 is CASSVGPMGSNYGYTF. The CDR3 DNA follows: TGTGCCAGCAGCGTAGGTCCAATGGGCTCGAACTATGGCTACACCTTC.

J is TRBJ1-1 and V is TRBV6-5; D unresolved. CDR1 and CDR2 (germline): MNHEY, SVGAGI. Trimming pared 7 bases from V and 1 base from J, leaving 10 bases between. The CDR3 is 13 residues long. The CDR3 bases are TGTGCCAGCAAACTCGGACGGAACACTGAAGCTTTCTTT. Encoded protein: CASKLGRNTEAFF.

This chain uses TRBV6-5 with TRBJ2-7, with 10 positions matching TRBD2. J was trimmed by 6 bases and V by 6 bases; bases with no gene match: 8. The germline V gene encodes CDR1 MNHEY and CDR2 SVGAGI. The CDR3 totals 14 residues. CDR3 sequence: CASSSSGRKREQYF. CDR3 sequence (DNA): TGTGCCAGCAGCTCTAGCGGGAGAAAGCGCGAGCAGTACTTC.

J is TRBJ2-4 and V is TRBV6-1; D call uncertain. The length of the CDR3 is 14 residues. V shed 1 base and J shed 0 bases, with 4 bases lying between them. The germline V gene has CDR1 MNHNS and CDR2 SASEGT. In DNA, the CDR3 is TGTGCCAGCAGTGAAGAAGTAGCCAAAAACATTCAGTACTTC. It specifies CASSEEVAKNIQYF.

The chain recombines TRBV11-3 with TRBJ2-7; D perhaps matches TRBD2 (5 bases). This CDR3 has 13 amino acids. V gave up 3 bases and J gave up 1 base, with 7 bases separating them. The V gene's germline CDR1 is SGHNT and CDR2 YENEEA. CDR3 sequence: CASSLGDSYEQYF. The DNA for the CDR3 is TGTGCCAGCAGCTTGGGAGATTCCTACGAGCAGTACTTC.

This chain connects TRBV9 to TRBJ1-3; D is undetermined. Trimming removed 0 bases from V and 2 bases from J, with 12 bases in between. Germline values: CDR1 SGDLS, CDR2 YYNGEE. This CDR3 region has 16 residues. The DNA of the CDR3 is TGTGCCAGCAGCGTAGCTCTACGGGAGGCTGGAAACACCATATATTTT. Protein product: CASSVALREAGNTIYF.

The chain couples TRBV5-4 to TRBJ2-2, with 8 nucleotides matching TRBD2. With V trimmed by 4 bases and J by 4 bases, 12 bases remained unmatched. From germline, CDR1 is SGHNT and CDR2 YYREEE (reference sequence). The length of the CDR3 is 17 residues. The CDR3 nucleotides read TGTGCCAGCAGCCACCGATCCACGGGGGGGGGCACCGGGGAGCTGTTTTTT. This encodes CASSHRSTGGGTGELFF.

The chain employs TRBV29-1 and TRBJ1-3; D not certain. V gave up 6 bases and J gave up 0 bases, with 9 bases separating them. CDR3 size: 13 residues. The germline CDR1 and CDR2 sequences are SQVTM and ANQGSEA. This CDR3 is CSVEMSSGNTIYF. In DNA, the CDR3 is TGCAGCGTGGAGATGAGCTCTGGAAACACCATATATTTT.

The chain is built from TRBV19 and TRBJ2-5; 11 bases are a match to TRBD1. Matching the DNA end better, TRBJ2-7 makes the J call doubtful. This CDR3 spans 15 amino acids. Germline CDR1 LNHDA, CDR2 SQIVND (reference sequence). Written as DNA, the CDR3 is TGTGCCAGTAGTATTTCGGGACAGGGGGCCTACGAGCAGTACTTC. Its protein is CASSISGQGAYEQYF.

The chain combines TRBV18 with TRBJ1-4, with TRBD1 matching 10 bases. The CDR3 totals 13 residues. Looked up from germline, CDR1 is KGHSH and CDR2 is LQKENI. The V gene end was trimmed by 6 bases and the J gene end by 8 bases; junction bases not matched to a gene: 3. CDR3 sequence reads: CASSGQGSEKLFF. The CDR3 DNA reads as TGTGCCAGCTCGGGACAGGGGTCCGAAAAACTGTTTTTT.

This clone was detected only a few times. The chain is built from TRBV9 and TRBJ1-6, with D possibly TRBD1 on 5 matching bases. This CDR3 spans 15 amino acids. From germline, CDR1 is SGDLS and CDR2 YYNGEE. Trimming left V 0 bases short and J 8 bases short, with 12 bases between. This CDR3 reads CASSVEGSVDSPLHF. Written as DNA, the CDR3 is TGTGCCAGCAGCGTAGAGGGGTCGGTCGATTCACCCCTCCACTTT.

This clone was seen a single time. The chain employs TRBV7-2 and TRBJ1-1, with D perhaps matching TRBD1 (5 bases). V was pared by 5 bases and J by 4 bases, with 11 bases between. Germline-derived CDR1 and CDR2 are SGHTA and FQGNSA. The CDR3 spans 13 residues. CDR3 nucleotides: TGTGCCAGCAGCGCAGTGGGGGTCACTGAAGCTTTCTTT. Protein product: CASSAVGVTEAFF.

This clone was found once. V usage is TRBV7-2 and J usage is TRBJ2-6; D ambiguous. The germline V gene has CDR1 SGHTA and CDR2 FQGNSA. This CDR3 has 17 residues. Trimming took 1 base from V and 0 from J, leaving 10 bases between them. The CDR3 loop is CASSLDIGISGANVLTF. The CDR3 DNA reads TGTGCCAGCAGCTTAGACATTGGGATCTCTGGGGCCAACGTCCTGACTTTC.

The CDR3 nucleotides read TGCAGCGTCTACGACCCGTCCTATGGCTACACCTTC. Protein product: CSVYDPSYGYTF. This rearrangement joins TRBV29-1 to TRBJ1-2; no clear D. The germline V gene encodes CDR1 SQVTM and CDR2 ANQGSEA. Between the trimmed V and J ends, which lost 6 bases and 4 bases, there was a span of 12 bases. The CDR3 consists of 12 residues.

This chain joins TRBV5-6 and TRBJ2-5; no firm D call. There are 12 residues in the CDR3. Trimming removed 4 bases at V and 7 bases at J, with 11 bases between. The germline CDR1 and CDR2 sequences are SGHDT and YYEEEE. CDR3 DNA: TGTGCCAGCAGCCCCTGGTGGGGGACCCAGTACTTC. Translation: CASSPWWGTQYF.

This sequence joins TRBV6-5 and TRBJ2-6; D ambiguous. Germline lookup yields CDR1 MNHEY and CDR2 SVGAGI. Trimming removed 0 bases at V and 2 bases at J, with 8 bases between. The CDR3 runs 16 residues. CDR3 region: CASSYSGLAGANVLTF. The CDR3 DNA is TGTGCCAGCAGTTACTCTGGGCTAGCTGGGGCCAACGTCCTGACTTTC.

The V and J genes are TRBV5-1 and TRBJ1-2; D not resolved. Germline loops: CDR1 SGHRS, CDR2 YFSETQ. The CDR3 runs to 12 residues. V lost 0 bases to trimming and J lost 9 bases, with 9 bases between them. The CDR3 nucleotides are TGCGCCAGCAGCTTGGAGTGGGGTAGCTACACCTTC. It translates to CASSLEWGSYTF.

This chain connects TRBV7-3 to TRBJ1-1; TRBD1 is a possible D gene (5 bases). V shed 5 bases and J shed 1 base, with 14 bases lying between them. Germline V gene data show CDR1 as SGHTA and CDR2 as FQGTGA. The CDR3 runs to 15 residues. CDR3 bases: TGTGCCAGCAGCACTGGGGGGAGATCGAACACTGAAGCTTTCTTT. Its translation is CASSTGGRSNTEAFF. Together with reference TRBV7-3 and TRBJ1-1, the CDR3 gives the full variable domain: GAGVSQTPSNKVTEKGKYVELRCDPISGHTALYWYRQSLGQGPEFLIYFQGTGAADDSGLPNDRFFAVRPEGSVSTLKIQRTERGDSAVYLCASSTGGRSNTEAFFGQGTRLTVV.

The gene calls are TRBV4-2 and TRBJ2-1, with D maybe TRBD2 (6 bases). V dropped 5 bases and J dropped 5 bases, with 19 bases sitting between them. Germline V gives CDR1 LGHNA, CDR2 YNFKEQ. CDR3 length: 16 residues. The DNA for the CDR3 is TGTGCCAGCAGCACTAATTCTAGGAGGGGCAACAATGAGCAGTTCTTC. Translated: CASSTNSRRGNNEQFF.

This clone was found a few times. DNA of the CDR3: TGTGCCAGCAGTTTACCCGGGACAGGTATCCACGAGCAGTACTTC. Translating it yields CASSLPGTGIHEQYF. The chain links TRBV27 to TRBJ2-7, with 8 nucleotides matching TRBD1. Germline V gene data show CDR1 as MNHEY and CDR2 as SMNVEV (reference sequence). This CDR3 comprises 15 residues. Trimming took 2 bases from V and 5 from J; bases not matched to a gene: 8.

This chain uses TRBV29-1 with TRBJ2-1, with 12 bases matching TRBD1. Germline assignment: CDR1 SQVTM and CDR2 ANQGSEA. This CDR3 is 12 amino acids long. Trimming removed 7 bases from V and 7 bases from J; junction bases left unmatched: 2. DNA for the CDR3: TGCAGCGGGGACAGGGGGCTGAATGAGCAGTTCTTC. It is translated as CSGDRGLNEQFF.

Worth noting for this clone: This specimen includes other DNA sequences encoding the same CDR3. The chain recombines TRBV18 with TRBJ1-5; D remains ambiguous. Germline CDR1 and CDR2: KGHSH and LQKENI. With 4 bases removed from V and 3 bases from J, the gap between germline ends came to 7 bases. This CDR3 contains 13 residues. The CDR3 DNA is TGTGCCAGCTCACGCCAGGACAATCAGCCCCAGCATTTT. It codes for CASSRQDNQPQHF.